A single sample gave rise to the 9 T cell receptor beta chains below, sequenced in a study of spatial heterogeneity in lung cancer. Time point defined: sample taken at primary tumor resection. TCRdb reanalysed the 5' RACE reads using MiXCR and keeps one entry per CDR3 protein. The profile shows about 45,000 distinct CDR3 sequences, almost 7% of them singletons. Sequenced here: PBMCs, sampled at surgery. These receptors were collected from a female donor with early-stage non-small cell lung cancer.

Ten or more counts support this clonotype. The CDR3 loop is CASSLRWASTDTQYF. The CDR3 DNA is TGTGCCAGCAGCTTAAGGTGGGCTAGCACAGATACGCAGTATTTT. The chain recombines TRBV7-2 with TRBJ2-3, with no clear D. Deletions cut 2 bases from V and 0 bases from J, with 9 bases between. The CDR3 contains 15 residues. Germline V gene sequence: CDR1 SGHTA, CDR2 FQGNSA.

Only a few counts were recorded for this clonotype. V is TRBV27 and J is TRBJ1-6; 9 nucleotides match TRBD1. The V and J ends lost 7 bases and 8 bases, in that order; junction bases with no gene match: 6. CDR1 and CDR2 from the germline V gene are MNHEY and SMNVEV (reference sequence). The CDR3 totals 14 residues. The CDR3 region is CASTRTGEYSPLHF. CDR3 DNA sequence: TGTGCCAGCACCCGGACAGGGGAATATTCACCCCTCCACTTT.

This clonotype was seen more than once but under ten times. This chain links TRBV14 with TRBJ2-3, with D unclear. CDR3 length: 13 amino acids. Germline V lookup: CDR1 SGHDN, CDR2 FVKESK. V was clipped by 1 base and J by 6 bases, with 8 bases between them. The CDR3 spells CASSQAGQDTQYF. Written as DNA, the CDR3 is TGTGCCAGCAGCCAAGCCGGCCAGGATACGCAGTATTTT.

The sample holds a few counts of this clonotype. The V call is TRBV6-2 or TRBV6-3, the J call TRBJ2-1, with D unresolved. Trimming took 3 bases from V and 7 from J, leaving 13 bases between them. The CDR3 runs to 14 residues. In germline, CDR1 is MNHEY, CDR2 SVGEGT. The CDR3: CASSYWAGTNEQFF. The CDR3 DNA follows: TGTGCCAGCAGTTATTGGGCAGGCACGAATGAGCAGTTCTTC.

This chain joins TRBV7-9 and TRBJ1-2; 9 bases are shared with TRBD1. In germline, CDR1 is SEHNR, CDR2 FQNEAQ (reference sequence). CDR3 size: 14 residues. V was clipped by 4 bases and J by 5 bases; unmatched bases: 5. The CDR3 region is CASSSGTGLYGYTF. CDR3 sequence (DNA): TGTGCCAGCAGCTCCGGGACAGGGTTATATGGCTACACCTTC.

This clonotype was seen ten or more times. The chain carries TRBV7-2 and TRBJ2-3; tentative D call: TRBD2 (5 bases). The V and J ends lost 4 bases and 5 bases respectively, with 19 bases between them. The CDR3 is 16 residues long. CDR1 and CDR2 from the germline V gene are SGHTA and FQGNSA. The CDR3 DNA reads TGTGCCAGCAGCTCCGAAAAAACTAGTGTCATAGATACGCAGTATTTT. This codes for CASSSEKTSVIDTQYF.

About this clonotype itself: Just one base apart from a much larger clone, this may be a read error. The V call is TRBV10-3, the J call TRBJ1-1; D call uncertain. This CDR3 contains 13 residues. V dropped 6 bases and J dropped 0 bases, with 8 bases sitting between them. Per the germline V gene, CDR1 is ENHRY and CDR2 is SYGVKD. This CDR3 reads CAISTFMNTEAFF. The DNA for the CDR3 is TGTGCCATCAGCACTTTCATGAACACTGAAGCTTTCTTT.

This clonotype appeared many times. The V gene is TRBV5-1, the J gene TRBJ2-7, with D uncertain. V gave up 1 base and J gave up 1 base, with 6 bases separating them. The germline CDR1 and CDR2 sequences are SGHRS and YFSETQ. The CDR3 contains 13 residues. In DNA, the CDR3 is TGCGCCAGCAGCTTGTGGTTTTCCTACGAGCAGTACTTC. Protein: CASSLWFSYEQYF.

This clonotype turned up a few times. The chain joins TRBV12-5 to TRBJ2-2; maybe TRBD2 (5 bases). This CDR3 is built from 16 residues. V was cut by 0 bases and J by 1 base, with 9 bases left in between. Germline V gene data show CDR1 as LGHNT and CDR2 as FRNRAP. DNA of the CDR3: TGTGCTAGTGGTTTGGTCTCGGGGAAGAACACCGGGGAGCTGTTTTTT. It specifies CASGLVSGKNTGELFF.